The TCR beta chain under discussion was sequenced for a study of blood T cell repertoires in COVID-19. Whole-study context: Italy, Spain and the United States were the sources of the convalescent and acute COVID-19 samples. Sources were T cells, B-cell-depleted T cells, or PBMCs; the material itself was cDNA or gDNA.

Details on this clone: The sample carries other DNA sequences with the same CDR3.

In the source study's methods: Amplified reference gene primers provided the basis for estimating nucleated cell counts. Sequenced by immunoSEQ multiplex PCR; TCRdb stores in-frame clones only, minus some. V and J calls and clone size are copied from that table; D and trimming were computed from the DNA. Among approximately 350,000 clones listed, around 80% were seen once. Sequencing input: peripheral blood. This receptor was taken from a man aged 25-45 years with active or convalescent COVID-19.

The CDR3, as DNA: TGCGCCAGCAGCCAAGATCGGAGCTCTGGGGCCAACGTCCTGACTTTC. This translates into CASSQDRSSGANVLTF. This chain connects TRBV4-3 to TRBJ2-6; D is uncertain. The CDR3 has 16 residues. Trimming left V 0 bases short and J 0 bases short, with 6 bases between. Looked up from germline, CDR1 is LGHNA and CDR2 is YSLEER.